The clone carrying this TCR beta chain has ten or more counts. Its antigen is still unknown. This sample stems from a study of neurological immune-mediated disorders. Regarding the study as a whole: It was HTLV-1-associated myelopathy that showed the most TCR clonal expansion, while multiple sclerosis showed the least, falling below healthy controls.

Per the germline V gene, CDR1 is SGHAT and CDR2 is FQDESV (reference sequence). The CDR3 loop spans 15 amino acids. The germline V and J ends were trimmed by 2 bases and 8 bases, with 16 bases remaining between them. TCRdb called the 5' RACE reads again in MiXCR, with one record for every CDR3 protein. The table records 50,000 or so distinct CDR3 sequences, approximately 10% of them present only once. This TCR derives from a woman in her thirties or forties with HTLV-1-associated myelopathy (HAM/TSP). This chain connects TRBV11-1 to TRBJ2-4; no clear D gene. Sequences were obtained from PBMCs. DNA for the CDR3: TGTGCCAGCAGCTTAAGGGCAGGCGCAGGTGACATTCAGTACTTC. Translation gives CASSLRAGAGDIQYF.